This T cell receptor beta chain originates from a study of response to subunit inactivated influenza vaccine. Study-level results: Each seasonal influenza vaccination, the authors suggested, recruits few new T cells.

TCRdb passed the RT-PCR reads through MiXCR, listing each CDR3 protein once. The table lists about 780,000 distinct CDR3 sequences, about a fifth of them singletons. This clonotype came up a few times. The antigen remains undetermined. This receptor was obtained from a man aged 50 to 60 who received an inactivated influenza vaccine. The sample in question was PBMCs from blood, obtained more than 4 days after vaccination.

The CDR3 nucleotides are TGTGCCCCACTCCTGACGCCCCCCAGACCCTCATACGAGCAGTACTTC. It specifies CAPLLTPPRPSYEQYF. V and J are TRBV12-3 or TRBV12-4 and TRBJ2-7, with D unresolved. The CDR3 contains 16 residues. V was trimmed by 11 bases and J by 4 bases, leaving 27 bases between them.